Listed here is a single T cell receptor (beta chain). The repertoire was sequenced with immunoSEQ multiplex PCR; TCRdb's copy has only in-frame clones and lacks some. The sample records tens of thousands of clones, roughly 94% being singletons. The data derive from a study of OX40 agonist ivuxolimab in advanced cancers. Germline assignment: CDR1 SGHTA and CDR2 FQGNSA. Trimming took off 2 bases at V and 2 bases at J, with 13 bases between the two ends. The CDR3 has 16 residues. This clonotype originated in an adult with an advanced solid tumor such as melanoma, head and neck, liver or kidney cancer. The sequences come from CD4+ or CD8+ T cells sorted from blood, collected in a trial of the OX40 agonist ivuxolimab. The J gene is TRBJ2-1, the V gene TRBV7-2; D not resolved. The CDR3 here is CASSLNPPPTYNEQFF. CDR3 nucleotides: TGTGCCAGCAGCTTAAATCCTCCTCCTACCTACAATGAGCAGTTCTTC.